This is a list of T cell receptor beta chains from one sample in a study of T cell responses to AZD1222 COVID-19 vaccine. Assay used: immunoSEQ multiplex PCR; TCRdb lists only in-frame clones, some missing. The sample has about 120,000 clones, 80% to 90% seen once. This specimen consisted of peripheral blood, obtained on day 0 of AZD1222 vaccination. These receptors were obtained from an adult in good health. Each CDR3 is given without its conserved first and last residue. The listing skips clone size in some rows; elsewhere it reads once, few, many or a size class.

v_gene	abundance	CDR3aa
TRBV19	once	ASSSRLPKAYEQY
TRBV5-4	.	ASSGTGGTDNEQF
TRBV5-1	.	ASSATGTVNQPQH
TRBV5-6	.	ASSLLAGRSYNEQF
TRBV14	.	ASSQDLGVHEQF
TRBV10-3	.	AVRPGTGEDTQY
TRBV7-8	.	ASSIAGANTGELF
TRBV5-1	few	ASSDSTLMRTYEQY
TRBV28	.	ASSGGRLNYGYT
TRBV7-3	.	ASSPDTDTQY
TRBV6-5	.	ASSYFDRDSGYT